A selection of T cell receptor beta chains follows, all from one sample in a study of CD8 T cells in ankylosing spondylitis. TCRdb used MiXCR to reprocess the 5' RACE reads, holding one entry per CDR3 protein. The profile shows approximately 300,000 distinct CDR3 sequences, roughly 8% of them singletons. Input material: blood, either unsorted or a sorted T cell fraction (not recorded which). The receptors derive from a male donor with ankylosing spondylitis. Each CDR3 is given with its conserved first and last residue. Each record gives: J gene, clone size, V gene, D gene, CDR3 protein, CDR3 DNA. D genes are given only for firm matches. Size tells how often a clone was seen (once, few, many) or the class of an expanded clone, and some rows leave it out.

j_gene: TRBJ2-6
abundance: many
v_gene: TRBV4-3
d_gene: TRBD2
CDR3aa: CASSHQLAGDGANVLTF
CDR3nt: TGCGCCAGCAGCCACCAACTAGCGGGAGACGGGGCCAACGTCCTGACTTTC

j_gene: TRBJ1-2
abundance: NA
v_gene: TRBV7-2
d_gene: NA
CDR3aa: CACSRVGANYGYTF
CDR3nt: TGTGCCTGCTCCCGCGTGGGAGCTAACTATGGCTACACCTTC

j_gene: TRBJ2-1
abundance: many
v_gene: TRBV5-1
d_gene: NA
CDR3aa: CASSPGTLTYNEQFF
CDR3nt: TGCGCCAGCAGCCCCGGGACACTCACATACAATGAGCAGTTCTTC

j_gene: TRBJ2-7
abundance: NA
v_gene: TRBV11-3
d_gene: TRBD2
CDR3aa: CASSWEREVGEQYF
CDR3nt: TGTGCCAGCAGCTGGGAGCGGGAGGTCGGAGAGCAGTACTTC

j_gene: TRBJ2-2
abundance: many
v_gene: TRBV4-1
d_gene: NA
CDR3aa: CASSQVTGTLTGELFF
CDR3nt: TGCGCCAGCAGCCAAGTGACCGGGACACTCACCGGGGAGCTGTTTTTT

j_gene: TRBJ2-1
abundance: few
v_gene: TRBV7-8
d_gene: TRBD2
CDR3aa: CASSGEPGLAYNEQFF
CDR3nt: TGTGCCAGCAGCGGCGAGCCGGGACTAGCTTACAATGAGCAGTTCTTC

j_gene: TRBJ1-5
abundance: many
v_gene: TRBV19
d_gene: NA
CDR3aa: CASSVGAYSNQPQHF
CDR3nt: TGTGCCAGTAGTGTGGGTGCATATAGCAATCAGCCCCAGCATTTT

j_gene: TRBJ2-1
abundance: NA
v_gene: TRBV18
d_gene: TRBD2
CDR3aa: CASSPGSWEGRYNEQFF
CDR3nt: TGTGCCAGCTCACCCGGTTCATGGGAGGGCCGCTACAATGAGCAGTTCTTC

j_gene: TRBJ2-7
abundance: NA
v_gene: TRBV7-3
d_gene: NA
CDR3aa: CASSPGLVYEQYF
CDR3nt: TGTGCCAGCAGCCCTGGACTTGTCTACGAGCAGTACTTC

j_gene: TRBJ2-5
abundance: NA
v_gene: TRBV12-3/TRBV12-4
d_gene: NA
CDR3aa: CASSLDGLAQYF
CDR3nt: TGTGCCAGCAGTTTAGATGGTCTTGCCCAGTACTTC

j_gene: TRBJ2-7
abundance: NA
v_gene: TRBV2
d_gene: TRBD2
CDR3aa: CASSPRTSGSLYEQYF
CDR3nt: TGTGCCAGCAGTCCAAGGACTAGCGGGAGTCTCTACGAGCAGTACTTC

j_gene: TRBJ2-7
abundance: few
v_gene: TRBV5-1
d_gene: TRBD1
CDR3aa: CASSLWAGTGLVGAYEQYF
CDR3nt: TGCGCCAGCAGTTTGTGGGCCGGGACAGGGCTCGTCGGAGCCTACGAGCAGTACTTC

j_gene: TRBJ2-7
abundance: few
v_gene: TRBV29-1
d_gene: NA
CDR3aa: CSVLGTYEQYF
CDR3nt: TGCAGCGTTCTTGGTACCTACGAGCAGTACTTC

j_gene: TRBJ2-1
abundance: few
v_gene: TRBV18
d_gene: TRBD2
CDR3aa: CASSPLAGEGNEQFF
CDR3nt: TGTGCCAGCTCACCATTGGCGGGAGAGGGGAATGAGCAGTTCTTC

j_gene: TRBJ1-5
abundance: NA
v_gene: TRBV27
d_gene: NA
CDR3aa: CASGGWGDQPQHF
CDR3nt: TGTGCCAGCGGAGGATGGGGGGATCAGCCCCAGCATTTT

j_gene: TRBJ2-2
abundance: many
v_gene: TRBV6-4
d_gene: NA
CDR3aa: CASTAFHLNTGELFF
CDR3nt: TGTGCCAGCACCGCTTTCCACTTGAACACCGGGGAGCTGTTTTTT

j_gene: TRBJ1-5
abundance: NA
v_gene: TRBV29-1
d_gene: NA
CDR3aa: CSVVLGGNQPQHF
CDR3nt: TGCAGCGTTGTATTGGGCGGCAATCAGCCCCAGCATTTT

j_gene: TRBJ2-7
abundance: many
v_gene: TRBV12-3/TRBV12-4
d_gene: TRBD1
CDR3aa: CASSPIQTGTYEQYF
CDR3nt: TGTGCCAGCAGTCCAATTCAGACAGGGACCTACGAGCAGTACTTC

j_gene: TRBJ2-2
abundance: many
v_gene: TRBV29-1
d_gene: NA
CDR3aa: CSAVRSGELFF
CDR3nt: TGCAGCGCTGTACGGTCCGGGGAGCTGTTTTTT

j_gene: TRBJ2-5
abundance: many
v_gene: TRBV29-1
d_gene: TRBD2
CDR3aa: CSVEEPGLARIETQYF
CDR3nt: TGCAGCGTTGAAGAGCCGGGACTAGCGAGAATAGAGACCCAGTACTTC

j_gene: TRBJ1-3
abundance: NA
v_gene: TRBV5-1
d_gene: NA
CDR3aa: CASSPRADHSGNTIYF
CDR3nt: TGCGCCAGCAGCCCTCGGGCGGATCACTCTGGAAACACCATATATTTT

j_gene: TRBJ2-6
abundance: few
v_gene: TRBV18
d_gene: NA
CDR3aa: CASSPQGFGANVLTF
CDR3nt: TGTGCCAGCTCACCACAGGGTTTTGGGGCCAACGTCCTGACTTTC

j_gene: TRBJ1-3
abundance: many
v_gene: TRBV20-1
d_gene: NA
CDR3aa: CSARGPGAGNTIYF
CDR3nt: TGCAGTGCTAGAGGCCCAGGGGCTGGAAACACCATATATTTT

j_gene: TRBJ1-2
abundance: NA
v_gene: TRBV4-2
d_gene: NA
CDR3aa: CASSQVSGRGVDYGYTF
CDR3nt: TGTGCCAGCAGCCAAGTATCCGGGCGCGGAGTGGACTATGGCTACACCTTC

j_gene: TRBJ2-3
abundance: many
v_gene: TRBV7-9
d_gene: TRBD1
CDR3aa: CASSNRGGTDTQYF
CDR3nt: TGTGCCAGCAGCAACAGGGGTGGCACAGATACGCAGTATTTT

j_gene: TRBJ1-2
abundance: NA
v_gene: TRBV3-1
d_gene: NA
CDR3aa: CASSQDQQPNYGYTF
CDR3nt: TGTGCCAGCAGCCAAGATCAACAGCCCAACTATGGCTACACCTTC

j_gene: TRBJ2-7
abundance: NA
v_gene: TRBV7-8
d_gene: NA
CDR3aa: CASSLGRRALEQYF
CDR3nt: TGTGCCAGCAGCTTAGGCAGACGGGCCCTCGAGCAGTACTTC

j_gene: TRBJ2-5
abundance: many
v_gene: TRBV9
d_gene: NA
CDR3aa: CASSVGALEETQYF
CDR3nt: TGTGCCAGCAGCGTAGGGGCTCTCGAAGAGACCCAGTACTTC

j_gene: TRBJ2-2
abundance: NA
v_gene: TRBV29-1
d_gene: TRBD2
CDR3aa: CSVEVSGVPRELFF
CDR3nt: TGCAGCGTTGAGGTTAGCGGGGTCCCCCGGGAGCTGTTTTTT

j_gene: TRBJ2-1
abundance: NA
v_gene: TRBV28
d_gene: NA
CDR3aa: CASSLRRGGSGSYNEQFF
CDR3nt: TGTGCCAGCAGTTTACGGCGCGGGGGCTCAGGGTCTTACAATGAGCAGTTCTTC

j_gene: TRBJ2-7
abundance: NA
v_gene: TRBV5-1
d_gene: TRBD2
CDR3aa: CASSSGGGAEDEQYF
CDR3nt: TGCGCCAGCAGCTCGGGGGGAGGCGCTGAAGACGAGCAGTACTTC

j_gene: TRBJ1-2
abundance: few
v_gene: TRBV27
d_gene: NA
CDR3aa: CASSLSAVSGYTF
CDR3nt: TGTGCCAGCAGTTTATCAGCCGTTAGCGGCTACACCTTC

j_gene: TRBJ2-5
abundance: few
v_gene: TRBV20-1
d_gene: NA
CDR3aa: CSAPLTISGLSQYF
CDR3nt: TGCAGTGCCCCCTTGACAATATCGGGATTGAGCCAGTACTTC

j_gene: TRBJ1-1
abundance: few
v_gene: TRBV5-1
d_gene: TRBD1
CDR3aa: CASSSTTGGTEAFF
CDR3nt: TGCGCCAGCAGCTCCACCACAGGGGGCACTGAAGCTTTCTTT

j_gene: TRBJ2-3
abundance: few
v_gene: TRBV12-3/TRBV12-4
d_gene: TRBD2
CDR3aa: CASTPLREVGTDTQYF
CDR3nt: TGTGCCAGCACCCCTCTCCGGGAGGTGGGCACAGATACGCAGTATTTT

j_gene: TRBJ2-7
abundance: NA
v_gene: TRBV5-1
d_gene: TRBD1
CDR3aa: CASETGTGDYEQYF
CDR3nt: TGCGCCAGCGAAACGGGGACAGGGGACTACGAGCAGTACTTC

j_gene: TRBJ2-1
abundance: few
v_gene: TRBV21-1
d_gene: NA
CDR3aa: CASSKWGPRNNEQFF
CDR3nt: TGTGCCAGCAGCAAGTGGGGGCCCAGAAACAATGAGCAGTTCTTC

j_gene: TRBJ2-7
abundance: NA
v_gene: TRBV29-1
d_gene: NA
CDR3aa: CSVARGTYEQYF
CDR3nt: TGCAGCGTTGCCCGCGGAACCTACGAGCAGTACTTC

j_gene: TRBJ1-5
abundance: few
v_gene: TRBV6-1
d_gene: NA
CDR3aa: CASSERAVAILNQPQHF
CDR3nt: TGTGCCAGCAGTGAACGGGCGGTGGCAATCCTCAATCAGCCCCAGCATTTT

j_gene: TRBJ1-5
abundance: few
v_gene: TRBV12-3/TRBV12-4
d_gene: TRBD1
CDR3aa: CASTEDRGYQPQHF
CDR3nt: TGTGCCAGCACTGAAGACAGGGGATATCAGCCCCAGCATTTT

j_gene: TRBJ1-1
abundance: many
v_gene: TRBV20-1
d_gene: TRBD1
CDR3aa: CSATHPGQGIYGEAFF
CDR3nt: TGCAGTGCTACGCACCCGGGACAGGGGATTTACGGTGAAGCTTTCTTT

j_gene: TRBJ2-6
abundance: NA
v_gene: TRBV18
d_gene: TRBD1
CDR3aa: CASSPLKGAGGANVLTF
CDR3nt: TGTGCCAGCTCACCGTTAAAGGGGGCCGGGGGGGCCAACGTCCTGACTTTC

j_gene: TRBJ2-1
abundance: many
v_gene: TRBV7-3
d_gene: NA
CDR3aa: CASSSVGTGDGEQFF
CDR3nt: TGTGCCAGCAGCTCGGTTGGGACTGGTGACGGTGAGCAGTTCTTC

j_gene: TRBJ2-1
abundance: NA
v_gene: TRBV13
d_gene: NA
CDR3aa: CASSWATGEQFF
CDR3nt: TGTGCCAGCAGCTGGGCCACTGGTGAGCAGTTCTTC

j_gene: TRBJ2-7
abundance: NA
v_gene: TRBV25-1
d_gene: NA
CDR3aa: CASSLGVGRGNEQYF
CDR3nt: TGTGCCAGCAGCTTAGGGGTAGGACGAGGGAACGAGCAGTACTTC

j_gene: TRBJ2-1
abundance: many
v_gene: TRBV2
d_gene: TRBD2
CDR3aa: CASKSGSGILTYNEQFF
CDR3nt: TGTGCCAGCAAAAGTGGTAGCGGGATACTGACCTACAATGAGCAGTTCTTC